This T cell receptor (beta chain) was sequenced for a study of T cell repertoires in cytomegalovirus infection. Study-wide context: Through public TCR beta signatures, both CMV infection and matching HLA type were indicated.

TCRdb re-called the reads through MiXCR, storing one row per CDR3 protein. This table has 200,000 to 300,000 distinct CDR3 sequences, roughly 15% appearing once. This clonotype occurred many times. The antigen remains undetermined. V was pared by 0 bases and J by 4 bases, with 19 bases of the junction left unmatched. CDR3 length: 20 residues. In germline, CDR1 is MGHRA, CDR2 YSYEKL. Notes on the study in general: Predominance within the ex vivo response was attributable to HLA-C-restricted CMV-specific TCR beta clonotypes.

The chain is built from TRBV4-1 and TRBJ1-2; 8 bases line up with TRBD1. Sequencing input: PBMCs. This receptor was taken from a human donor in good health (CMV status not recorded). Some clones in this sample may be carry-over from other donors' samples. The CDR3 DNA reads TGCGCCAGCAGCCAAGATTCCGGACAGGGAGCTCAAGGCCTTACCTATGGCTACACCTTC. Residues: CASSQDSGQGAQGLTYGYTF.